A single sample gave rise to the 23 T cell receptor beta chains below, sequenced in a study of PD-L1 blockade in urothelial cancer. Profiled with immunoSEQ multiplex PCR; TCRdb holds only in-frame clones, not every one. Of some 50,000 clones listed, roughly 89% are singletons. Time point described: pretreatment peripheral blood. This material consisted of PBMCs, taken around atezolizumab (anti-PD-L1) treatment. These receptors were collected from a woman in her sixties or seventies with urothelial cancer.

With respect to this clone: Being one base from a much bigger clone, this may be a read error. Other DNA sequences of this sample code for an identical CDR3. The genes are TRBV20-1 and TRBJ1-4; weak D call: TRBD1 (6 bases). The CDR3 is 11 amino acids. Germline V gene lookup returns CDR1 DFQATT and CDR2 SNEGSKA (reference sequence). The CDR3 nucleotides read TGCAGTGCAAGGGGGATAGAAAAGCTGTTTTTT. Protein product: CSARGIEKLFF.

The chain joins TRBV7-2 to TRBJ2-7; 11 bases align to TRBD2. The CDR3 sequence is 13 residues long. V dropped 3 bases and J dropped 5; count of bases not matched to a gene: 0. Germline CDR1 and CDR2: SGHTA and FQGNSA. DNA of the CDR3: TGTGCCAGCAGCTTGGGACTAGCGGACGAGCAGTACTTC. This sequence encodes CASSLGLADEQYF.

This rearrangement joins TRBV27 to TRBJ2-2; the D gene is possibly TRBD2 (5 bases). This CDR3 is 17 amino acids long. V was pared by 4 bases and J by 4 bases, with 19 bases between. Germline CDR1 MNHEY, CDR2 SMNVEV (reference sequence). CDR3 sequence (DNA): TGTGCCAGCAGTTCCACCCCCCAGGTAGCGTTCACCGGGGAGCTGTTTTTT. This encodes CASSSTPQVAFTGELFF.

This chain joins TRBV2 and TRBJ2-2; TRBD2 aligns across 11 bases. Germline-derived CDR1 and CDR2 are SNHLY and FYNNEI. CDR3 length: 16 residues. Trimming at V came to 8 bases and at J to 8 bases, leaving 13 bases not matched to a gene. The CDR3 protein is CASCLLAGAAEGELFF. DNA of the CDR3: TGTGCCAGCTGTTTACTAGCGGGGGCCGCGGAAGGGGAGCTGTTTTTT.

The chain is built from TRBV7-2 and TRBJ2-3; 8 positions match TRBD2. CDR1 and CDR2 from the germline V gene are SGHTA and FQGNSA. The CDR3 is made up of 17 amino acids. Trimming removed 2 bases from V and 1 base from J; junction bases left unmatched: 8. The CDR3 protein is CASSLKRSGRGTDTQYF. The CDR3 coding sequence is TGTGCCAGCAGCTTAAAGCGCAGCGGGAGAGGCACAGATACGCAGTATTTT. Full variable domain (missing parts from reference TRBV7-2 and TRBJ2-3): GAGVSQSPSNKVTEKGKDVELRCDPISGHTALYWYRQSLGQGLEFLIYFQGNSAPDKSGLPSDRFSAERTGGSVSTLTIQRTQQEDSAVYLCASSLKRSGRGTDTQYFGPGTRLTVL.

The chain joins TRBV29-1 to TRBJ2-7; 10 bases align to TRBD2. CDR3 length: 12 residues. Germline lookup yields CDR1 SQVTM and CDR2 ANQGSEA. J lost 8 bases, V lost 6 bases, and 7 bases had no gene match. CDR3 residues: CSVTSGLAQQYF. The CDR3 nucleotides are TGCAGCGTGACCTCGGGACTAGCGCAGCAGTACTTC.

V gene TRBV18 combines with J gene TRBJ2-3; 8 positions match TRBD2. Germline loops: CDR1 KGHSH, CDR2 LQKENI. V was clipped by 2 bases and J by 0 bases; unmatched bases: 7. The CDR3 is 17 amino acids. CDR3 sequence (DNA): TGTGCCAGCTCACCAAAAGGTATAGCGGGGAGCACAGATACGCAGTATTTT. Translated, it gives CASSPKGIAGSTDTQYF. The variable domain in full, completed from reference TRBV18 and TRBJ2-3, reads NAGVMQNPRHLVRRRGQEARLRCSPMKGHSHVYWYRQLPEEGLKFMVYLQKENIIDESGMPKERFSAEFPKEGPSILRIQQVVRGDSAAYFCASSPKGIAGSTDTQYFGPGTRLTVL.

This chain uses TRBV6-1 with TRBJ1-1; 8 positions agree with TRBD1. Germline V lookup: CDR1 MNHNS, CDR2 SASEGT. The CDR3 length is 14 residues. The J segment lost 5 bases and the V segment lost 3 bases, leaving 5 bases of the junction unmatched. For the CDR3, the DNA is TGTGCCAGCAGTGATTGGACAGGGCGGACTGAAGCTTTCTTT. Its protein is CASSDWTGRTEAFF.

The rearrangement links TRBV5-1 to TRBJ2-1; 8 nucleotides match TRBD2. Germline V gene lookup returns CDR1 SGHRS and CDR2 YFSETQ. V lost 0 bases to trimming and J lost 4 bases; unmatched junction nucleotides: 6. This CDR3 has 16 residues. The CDR3 DNA is TGCGCCAGCAGCTTGGACCAAAGCGGGGGATACAATGAGCAGTTCTTC. It is translated as CASSLDQSGGYNEQFF.

The V call is TRBV28, the J call TRBJ2-3; D perhaps matches TRBD2 (6 bases). This CDR3 contains 16 residues. With 6 bases removed from V and 0 bases from J, the gap between germline ends came to 16 bases. Germline CDR1 MDHEN, CDR2 SYDVKM. The CDR3 loop reads CASSDLVGGSTDTQYF. CDR3 bases: TGTGCCAGCAGCGACCTCGTGGGAGGTAGCACAGATACGCAGTATTTT.

The rearrangement links TRBV4-3 to TRBJ1-1; 12 nucleotides agree with TRBD1. Germline V gene data show CDR1 as LGHNA and CDR2 as YSLEER. The CDR3 consists of 18 residues. J lost 4 bases, V lost 0 bases, and 9 bases had no gene match. CDR3 bases: TGCGCCAGCAGCCAAGATCTTAGGGGACAGGGGGCTGGCACTGAAGCTTTCTTT. Encoded protein: CASSQDLRGQGAGTEAFF.

The chain employs TRBV9 and TRBJ1-2; D is unresolved. V lost 1 base and J lost 3, with 13 bases in between. Germline lookup yields CDR1 SGDLS and CDR2 YYNGEE. CDR3 length: 15 amino acids. Here the CDR3 DNA reads TGTGCCAGCAGCGTAACGGGAGATCGGCACTATGGCTACACCTTC. Protein: CASSVTGDRHYGYTF.

The V gene is TRBV13, the J gene TRBJ2-7; 7 bases align to TRBD2. The CDR3 is made up of 13 amino acids. Germline loops: CDR1 PRHDT, CDR2 FYEKMQ (reference sequence). The ends lost 5 bases at V and 4 bases at J; junction bases unmatched: 5. The CDR3 region has the DNA TGTGCCAGCAGCCCGGGGGGACCGTACGAGCAGTACTTC. Residues: CASSPGGPYEQYF.

The chain joins TRBV5-4 to TRBJ1-1; D is unresolved. The CDR3 extends over 12 amino acids. CDR1 SGHNT and CDR2 YYREEE come from the germline V gene (reference sequence). Trimming pared 4 bases from V and 7 bases from J, leaving 11 bases between. The DNA of the CDR3 is TGTGCCAGCAGCGGTCGAAATAGTGAAGCTTTCTTT. Protein product: CASSGRNSEAFF. Using reference TRBV5-4 and TRBJ1-1 for the parts outside the CDR3, the full variable domain is ETGVTQSPTHLIKTRGQQVTLRCSSQSGHNTVSWYQQALGQGPQFIFQYYREEENGRGNFPPRFSGLQFPNYSSELNVNALELDDSALYLCASSGRNSEAFFGQGTRLTVV.

This chain joins TRBV10-3 and TRBJ2-6; D perhaps matches TRBD1 (5 bases). This CDR3 region has 14 residues. Trimming pared 7 bases from V and 2 bases from J, leaving 9 bases between. Germline V lookup: CDR1 ENHRY, CDR2 SYGVKD. The CDR3 DNA is TGTGCCATCACTCCGGACACTGGGGCCAACGTCCTGACTTTC. Its protein is CAITPDTGANVLTF.

This clone has more than one count but fewer than ten. The rearrangement links TRBV7-8 to TRBJ2-7, with TRBD2 matching over 14 bases. The trim removed 3 bases at V and 3 bases at J, leaving 1 base unmatched. Germline V lookup: CDR1 SGHVS, CDR2 FQNEAQ. This CDR3 is 15 amino acids long. Here the CDR3 DNA reads TGTGCCAGCAGCTTTGGGACTAGCGGGAGCTACGAGCAGTACTTC. Translated: CASSFGTSGSYEQYF.

This chain links TRBV6-6 with TRBJ1-5; 7 bases match TRBD1. Germline V gives CDR1 MNHNY, CDR2 SVGAGI (reference sequence). CDR3 length equals 16 residues. After removal of 2 bases from V and 5 bases from J, the junction contained 9 bases not matched to a gene. This CDR3 reads CASSYPVVQGDQPQHF. DNA of the CDR3: TGTGCCAGCAGTTACCCTGTAGTTCAGGGGGATCAGCCCCAGCATTTT.

V is TRBV6-1 and J is TRBJ2-2; 9 bases are shared with TRBD1. CDR1 is MNHNS, CDR2 SASEGT, per germline. This CDR3 has 16 amino acids. The J segment lost 6 bases and the V segment lost 2 bases, leaving 7 bases of the junction unmatched. CDR3 sequence reads: CASSEPGTGRSGELFF. CDR3 coding DNA: TGTGCCAGCAGTGAACCGGGGACAGGGAGGTCCGGGGAGCTGTTTTTT.

The V call is TRBV5-6, the J call TRBJ1-2; TRBD1 matches at 11 bases. With 7 bases clipped from V and 4 bases from J, the junction kept 6 bases outside the gene matches. The CDR3 sequence is 14 residues long. CDR1 and CDR2 from the germline V gene are SGHDT and YYEEEE. The CDR3: CASRTGGVSYGYTF. The CDR3 bases are TGTGCCAGCCGGACAGGGGGCGTCAGCTATGGCTACACCTTC.

J is TRBJ2-2 and V is TRBV5-1, with TRBD1 identical over 11 bases. Germline V gives CDR1 SGHRS, CDR2 YFSETQ. The CDR3 is made up of 15 amino acids. The trim removed 4 bases at V and 8 bases at J, leaving 7 bases unmatched. The DNA of the CDR3 is TGCGCCAGCAGCAAAGGGACAGGGGGATTGGGGGAGCTGTTTTTT. This codes for CASSKGTGGLGELFF. Together with reference TRBV5-1 and TRBJ2-2, the CDR3 gives the full variable domain: KAGVTQTPRYLIKTRGQQVTLSCSPISGHRSVSWYQQTPGQGLQFLFEYFSETQRNKGNFPGRFSGRQFSNSRSEMNVSTLELGDSALYLCASSKGTGGLGELFFGEGSRLTVL.

This CDR3 is CASSQDQSSGYGYTF. DNA for the CDR3: TGTGCCAGCAGCCAAGATCAAAGCTCGGGCTATGGCTACACCTTC. The rearrangement uses TRBV4-2 and TRBJ1-2; D is uncertain. With 0 bases removed from V and 4 bases from J, the gap between germline ends came to 12 bases. This CDR3 contains 15 residues. Germline V gene sequence: CDR1 LGHNA, CDR2 YNFKEQ.

The chain employs TRBV15 and TRBJ1-5, with D possibly matching TRBD1 (6 bases). The V end lost 0 bases, the J end lost 2 bases, and 11 bases lay between the germline ends. Germline-derived CDR1 and CDR2 are LNHNV and YYDKDF (reference sequence). This CDR3 is built from 16 residues. This CDR3 is CATSREQGQGNQPQHF. In nucleotides, the CDR3 is TGTGCCACCAGCAGAGAACAGGGTCAAGGCAATCAGCCCCAGCATTTT.

The rearrangement uses TRBV6-1 and TRBJ2-3; perhaps TRBD2 as D (5 bases). CDR3 size: 15 residues. V lost 3 bases to trimming and J lost 4 bases, with 14 bases between them. Germline CDR1 and CDR2: MNHNS and SASEGT. DNA for the CDR3: TGTGCCAGCAGTGATCGAGCGGTAAGGCCAGATACGCAGTATTTT. It yields the protein CASSDRAVRPDTQYF.